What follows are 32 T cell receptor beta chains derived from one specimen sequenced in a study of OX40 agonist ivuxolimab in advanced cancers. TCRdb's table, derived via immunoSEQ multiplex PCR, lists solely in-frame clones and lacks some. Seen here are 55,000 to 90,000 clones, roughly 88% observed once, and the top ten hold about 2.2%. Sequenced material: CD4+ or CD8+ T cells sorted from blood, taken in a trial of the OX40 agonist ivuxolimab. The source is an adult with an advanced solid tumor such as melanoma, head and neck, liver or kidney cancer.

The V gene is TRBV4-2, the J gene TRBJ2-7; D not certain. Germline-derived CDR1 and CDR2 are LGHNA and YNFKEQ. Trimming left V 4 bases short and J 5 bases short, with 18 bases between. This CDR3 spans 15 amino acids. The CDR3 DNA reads TGTGCCAGCAGCCCCGAGAGCCACACCGTGGACGAGCAGTACTTC. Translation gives CASSPESHTVDEQYF.

CDR3 protein: CASRGDSYGYTF. The CDR3 DNA sequence: TGTGCCAGCAGGGGGGATTCCTATGGCTACACCTTC. The V call is TRBV2, the J call TRBJ1-2; a weak D match, TRBD1 (5 bases). The CDR3 spans 12 residues. The ends were cut back, 6 bases at V and 4 bases at J, with 9 bases in the middle. Germline V gene sequence: CDR1 SNHLY, CDR2 FYNNEI.

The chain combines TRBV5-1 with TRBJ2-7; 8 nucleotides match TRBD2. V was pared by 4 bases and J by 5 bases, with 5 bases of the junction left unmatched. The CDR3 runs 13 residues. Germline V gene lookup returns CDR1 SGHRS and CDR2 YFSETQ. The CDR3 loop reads CASSPGTRHEQYF. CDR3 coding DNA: TGCGCCAGCAGCCCCGGGACTAGGCACGAGCAGTACTTC.

CDR3 loop: CASSGREGGEQFF. CDR3 DNA sequence: TGTGCCAGCAGTGGGAGAGAGGGGGGTGAGCAGTTCTTC. The chain has TRBV2 and TRBJ2-1; D may match TRBD1 or TRBD2 (6 bases each). CDR3 length equals 13 residues. Germline CDR1 is SNHLY and CDR2 is FYNNEI. V lost 4 bases and J lost 9, with 13 bases in between.

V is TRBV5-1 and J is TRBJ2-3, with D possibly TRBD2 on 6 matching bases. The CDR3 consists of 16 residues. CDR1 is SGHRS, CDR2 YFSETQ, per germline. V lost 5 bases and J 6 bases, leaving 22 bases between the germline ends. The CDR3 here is CASRSFSSATGDTQYF. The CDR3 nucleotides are TGCGCCAGCAGAAGTTTCTCTAGCGCAACTGGGGATACGCAGTATTTT.

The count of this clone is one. The CDR3 bases are TGTGCCAGCAGCTTAGAAGGGGGCACCTACAATGAGCAGTTCTTC. Amino acids: CASSLEGGTYNEQFF. V is TRBV7-9 and J is TRBJ2-1; 7 bases line up with TRBD1. Germline loops: CDR1 SEHNR, CDR2 FQNEAQ (reference sequence). Unmatched junction bases numbered 2, after V lost 1 base and J lost 2 bases. This CDR3 spans 15 amino acids.

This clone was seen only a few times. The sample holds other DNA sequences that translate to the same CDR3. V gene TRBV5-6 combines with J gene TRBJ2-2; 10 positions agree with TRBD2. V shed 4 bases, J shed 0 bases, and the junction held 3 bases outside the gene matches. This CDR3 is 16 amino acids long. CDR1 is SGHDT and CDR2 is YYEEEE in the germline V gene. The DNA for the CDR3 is TGTGCCAGCAGCGATCTAGCGGGGGCGAACACCGGGGAGCTGTTTTTT. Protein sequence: CASSDLAGANTGELFF.

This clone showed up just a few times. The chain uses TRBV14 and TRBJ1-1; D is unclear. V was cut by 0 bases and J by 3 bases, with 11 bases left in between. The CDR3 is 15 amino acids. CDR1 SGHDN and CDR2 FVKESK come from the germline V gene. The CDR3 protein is CASSQELGRYTEAFF. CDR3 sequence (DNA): TGTGCCAGCAGCCAAGAACTCGGACGGTACACTGAAGCTTTCTTT. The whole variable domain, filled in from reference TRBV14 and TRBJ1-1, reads EAGVTQFPSHSVIEKGQTVTLRCDPISGHDNLYWYRRVMGKEIKFLLHFVKESKQDESGMPNNRFLAERTGGTYSTLKVQPAELEDSGVYFCASSQELGRYTEAFFGQGTRLTVV.

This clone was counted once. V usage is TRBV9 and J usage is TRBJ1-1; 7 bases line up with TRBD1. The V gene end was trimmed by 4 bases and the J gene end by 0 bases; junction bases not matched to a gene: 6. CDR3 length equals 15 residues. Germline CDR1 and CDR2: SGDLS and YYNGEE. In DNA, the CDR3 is TGTGCCAGCAGCATCGAGGGACAGTTGAACACTGAAGCTTTCTTT. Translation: CASSIEGQLNTEAFF.

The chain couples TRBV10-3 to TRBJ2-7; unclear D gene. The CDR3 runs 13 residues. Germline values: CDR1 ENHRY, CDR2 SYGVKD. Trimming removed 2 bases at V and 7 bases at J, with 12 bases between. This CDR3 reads CAISERQPGEQYF. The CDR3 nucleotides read TGTGCCATCAGTGAGCGGCAGCCTGGGGAGCAGTACTTC.

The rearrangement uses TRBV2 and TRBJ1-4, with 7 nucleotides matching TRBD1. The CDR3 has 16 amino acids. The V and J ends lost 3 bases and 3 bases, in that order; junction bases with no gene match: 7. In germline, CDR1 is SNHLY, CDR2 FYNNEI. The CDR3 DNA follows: TGTGCCAGCAGTGACCCTCGGAGGGGGCCTAATGAAAAACTGTTTTTT. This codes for CASSDPRRGPNEKLFF.

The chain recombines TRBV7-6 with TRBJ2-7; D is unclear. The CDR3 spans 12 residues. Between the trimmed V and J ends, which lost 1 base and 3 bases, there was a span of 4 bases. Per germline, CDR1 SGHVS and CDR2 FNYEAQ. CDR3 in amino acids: CASSLGRYEQYF. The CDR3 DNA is TGTGCCAGCAGCTTAGGGCGCTACGAGCAGTACTTC.

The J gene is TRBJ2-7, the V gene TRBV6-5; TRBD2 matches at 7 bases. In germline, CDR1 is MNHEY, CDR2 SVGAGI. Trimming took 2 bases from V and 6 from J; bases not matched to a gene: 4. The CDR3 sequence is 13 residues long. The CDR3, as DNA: TGTGCCAGCAGTTACCAGCCGGGAGGCGAGCAGTACTTC. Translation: CASSYQPGGEQYF.

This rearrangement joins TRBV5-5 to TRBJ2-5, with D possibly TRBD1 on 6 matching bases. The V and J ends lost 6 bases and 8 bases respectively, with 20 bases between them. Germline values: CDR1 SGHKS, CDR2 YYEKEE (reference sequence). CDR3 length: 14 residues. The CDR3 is CASNHLTGLETQYF. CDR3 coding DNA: TGTGCCAGCAACCACCTGACAGGATTGGAAACCCAGTACTTC.

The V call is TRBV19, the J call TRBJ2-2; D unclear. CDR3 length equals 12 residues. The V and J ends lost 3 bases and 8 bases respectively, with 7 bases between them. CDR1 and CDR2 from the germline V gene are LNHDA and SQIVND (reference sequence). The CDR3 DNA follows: TGTGCCAGTAGTATCAGAACTGGGGAGCTGTTTTTT. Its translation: CASSIRTGELFF. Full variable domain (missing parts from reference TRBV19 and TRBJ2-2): DGGITQSPKYLFRKEGQNVTLSCEQNLNHDAMYWYRQDPGQGLRLIYYSQIVNDFQKGDIAEGYSVSREKKESFPLTVTSAQKNPTAFYLCASSIRTGELFFGEGSRLTVL.

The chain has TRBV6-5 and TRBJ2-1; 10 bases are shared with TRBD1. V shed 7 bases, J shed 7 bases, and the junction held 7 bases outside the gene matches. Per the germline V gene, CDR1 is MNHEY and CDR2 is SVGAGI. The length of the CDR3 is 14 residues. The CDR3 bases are TGTGCCAGCAACAGACAGGGGGCGGGGAATGAGCAGTTCTTC. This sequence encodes CASNRQGAGNEQFF.

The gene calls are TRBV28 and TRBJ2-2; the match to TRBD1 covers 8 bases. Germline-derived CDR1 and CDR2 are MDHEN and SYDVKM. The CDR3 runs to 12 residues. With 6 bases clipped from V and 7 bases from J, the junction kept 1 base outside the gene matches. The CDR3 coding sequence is TGTGCCAGCAGACAGGGGGTCGGGGAGCTGTTTTTT. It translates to CASRQGVGELFF.

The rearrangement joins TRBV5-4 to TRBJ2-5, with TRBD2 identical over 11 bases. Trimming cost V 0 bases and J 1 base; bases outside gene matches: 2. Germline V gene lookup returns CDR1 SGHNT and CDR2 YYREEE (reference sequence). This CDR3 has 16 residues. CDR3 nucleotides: TGTGCCAGCAGCTTGGCCGGGACTAGCGGCCAAGAGACCCAGTACTTC. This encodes CASSLAGTSGQETQYF.

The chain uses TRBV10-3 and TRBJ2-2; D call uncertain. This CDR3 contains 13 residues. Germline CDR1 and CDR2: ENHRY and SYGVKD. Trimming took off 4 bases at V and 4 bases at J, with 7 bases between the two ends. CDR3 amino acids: CAISGTPTGELFF. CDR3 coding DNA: TGTGCCATCAGTGGAACACCCACCGGGGAGCTGTTTTTT.

CDR3 region: CASSLAVSNYGYTF. The CDR3 nucleotides read TGTGCCAGCAGCTTAGCGGTCTCCAACTATGGCTACACCTTC. The chain has TRBV7-9 and TRBJ1-2, with D unclear. The CDR3 has 14 amino acids. From germline, CDR1 is SEHNR and CDR2 FQNEAQ (reference sequence). V lost 0 bases and J lost 2, with 7 bases in between.

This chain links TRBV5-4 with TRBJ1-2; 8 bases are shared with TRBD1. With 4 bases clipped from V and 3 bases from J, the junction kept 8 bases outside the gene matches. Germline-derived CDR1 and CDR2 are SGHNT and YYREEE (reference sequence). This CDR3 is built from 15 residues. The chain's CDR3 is CASSRQGQAYYGYTF. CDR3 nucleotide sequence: TGTGCCAGCAGCCGACAGGGGCAGGCCTACTATGGCTACACCTTC.

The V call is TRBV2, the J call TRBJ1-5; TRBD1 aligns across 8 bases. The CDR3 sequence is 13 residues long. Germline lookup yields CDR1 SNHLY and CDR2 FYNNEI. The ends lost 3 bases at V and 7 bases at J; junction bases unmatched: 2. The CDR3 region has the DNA TGTGCCAGCAGTGATTCAGGGGGCCAGCCCCAGCATTTT. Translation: CASSDSGGQPQHF.

DNA of the CDR3: TGTGCCAGCAGTTTATCTGGGACAGGGAGTGAAAAACTGTTTTTT. Amino acid sequence: CASSLSGTGSEKLFF. The V call is TRBV28, the J call TRBJ1-4, with 9 nucleotides matching TRBD1. V was pared by 1 base and J by 7 bases, with 4 bases of the junction left unmatched. The CDR3 runs 15 residues. CDR1 and CDR2 from the germline V gene are MDHEN and SYDVKM.

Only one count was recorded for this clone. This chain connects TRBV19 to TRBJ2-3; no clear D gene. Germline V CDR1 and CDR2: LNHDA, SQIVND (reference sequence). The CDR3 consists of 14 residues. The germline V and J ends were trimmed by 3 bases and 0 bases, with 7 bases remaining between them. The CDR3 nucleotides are TGTGCCAGTAGTATTATGGCTAGCACAGATACGCAGTATTTT. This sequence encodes CASSIMASTDTQYF.

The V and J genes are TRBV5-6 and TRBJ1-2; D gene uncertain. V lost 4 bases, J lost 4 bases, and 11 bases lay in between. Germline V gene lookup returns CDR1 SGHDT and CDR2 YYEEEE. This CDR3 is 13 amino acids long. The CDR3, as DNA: TGTGCCAGCAGCGAAGTGGGTCCCTATGGCTACACCTTC. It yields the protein CASSEVGPYGYTF.

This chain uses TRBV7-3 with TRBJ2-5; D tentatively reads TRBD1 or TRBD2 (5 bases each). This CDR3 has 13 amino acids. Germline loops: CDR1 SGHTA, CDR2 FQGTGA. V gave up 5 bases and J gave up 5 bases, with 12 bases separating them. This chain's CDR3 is CASSPGTRETQYF. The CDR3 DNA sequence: TGTGCCAGCAGCCCCGGGACCCGGGAGACCCAGTACTTC. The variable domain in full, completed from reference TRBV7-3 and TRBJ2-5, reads GAGVSQTPSNKVTEKGKYVELRCDPISGHTALYWYRQSLGQGPEFLIYFQGTGAADDSGLPNDRFFAVRPEGSVSTLKIQRTERGDSAVYLCASSPGTRETQYFGPGTRLLVL.

CDR3 protein: CASSLTGLSGANVLTF. In DNA form, the CDR3 reads TGTGCCAGCAGTTTAACAGGACTCTCTGGGGCCAACGTCCTGACTTTC. The chain carries TRBV28 and TRBJ2-6; D possibly matches TRBD1 or TRBD2 (5 bases each). The CDR3 sequence is 16 residues long. V was shortened by 2 bases and J by 0 bases, with 8 bases between the two germline ends. Germline V gives CDR1 MDHEN, CDR2 SYDVKM.

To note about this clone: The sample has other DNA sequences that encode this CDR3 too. For the CDR3, the DNA is TGTGCCAGCACTGGACAGGGCTACGAGCAGTACTTC. This encodes CASTGQGYEQYF. The chain is built from TRBV28 and TRBJ2-7; TRBD1 agrees at 8 bases. Germline values: CDR1 MDHEN, CDR2 SYDVKM. V was pared by 7 bases and J by 3 bases, with 2 bases of the junction left unmatched. The CDR3 spans 12 residues.

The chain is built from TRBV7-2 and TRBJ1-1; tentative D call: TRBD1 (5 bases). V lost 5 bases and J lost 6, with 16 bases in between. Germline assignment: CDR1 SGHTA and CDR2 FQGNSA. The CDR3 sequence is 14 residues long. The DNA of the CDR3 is TGTGCCAGCAGCCTGCCCCCCCTGGGGGCTGAAGCTTTCTTT. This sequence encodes CASSLPPLGAEAFF.

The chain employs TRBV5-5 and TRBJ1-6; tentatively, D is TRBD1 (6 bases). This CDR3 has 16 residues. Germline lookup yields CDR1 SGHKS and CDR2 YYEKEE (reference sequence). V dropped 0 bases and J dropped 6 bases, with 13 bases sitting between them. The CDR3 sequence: CASSLDRVGINSPLHF. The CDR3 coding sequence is TGTGCCAGCAGCTTGGACAGGGTGGGCATTAATTCACCCCTCCACTTT.

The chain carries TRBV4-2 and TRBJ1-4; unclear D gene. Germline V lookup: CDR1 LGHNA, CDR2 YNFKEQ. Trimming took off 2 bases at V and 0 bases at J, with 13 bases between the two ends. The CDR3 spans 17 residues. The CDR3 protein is CASSQTPSPATNEKLFF. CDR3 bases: TGTGCCAGCAGCCAAACCCCTTCACCAGCAACTAATGAAAAACTGTTTTTT.

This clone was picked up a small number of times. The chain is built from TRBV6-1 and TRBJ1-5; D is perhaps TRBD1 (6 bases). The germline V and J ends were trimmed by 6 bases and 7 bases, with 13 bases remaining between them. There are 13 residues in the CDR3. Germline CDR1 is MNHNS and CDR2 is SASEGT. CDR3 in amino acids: CASRGQGSQPQHF. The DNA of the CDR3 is TGTGCCAGCAGAGGGCAGGGGTCGCAGCCCCAGCATTTT.